This TCR beta chain stems from a study of CD8+ T cells in alopecia areata. For the study at large: Treated patients received oral tofacitinib, 5 to 10 mg twice daily.

A single count supports this clone. RNA extraction and reverse transcription yielded cDNA as sequencing template. Sequenced by immunoSEQ multiplex PCR; TCRdb stores in-frame clones only, minus some. Among some 100,000 clones listed, roughly 63% were seen once. As to treatment: oral pan-JAK inhibitor, 5-10 mg twice daily. PBMCs served as the source from which CD4+ and CD8+ T cells were sorted. The clonotype comes from a human donor with alopecia areata. The specimen comprised CD8+ T cells sorted from blood, sampled at week 4, from a patient treated with tofacitinib.

The CDR3 nucleotides are TGCGCCAGCAGCTTCAGCGGGACCATCTACAATGAGCAGTTCTTC. It is translated as CASSFSGTIYNEQFF. The V call is TRBV4-1, the J call TRBJ2-1; TRBD2 agrees at 7 bases. The CDR3 covers 15 residues. Germline V gives CDR1 MGHRA, CDR2 YSYEKL. The V and J ends lost 5 bases and 3 bases, in that order; junction bases with no gene match: 7.